The 23 T cell receptor beta chains below were found in one sample sequenced in a study of cytomegalovirus exposure and HLA in healthy donors. Both 60 Vbeta primers and 13 Jbeta primers went into the PCR. Sequencing was performed with immunoSEQ multiplex PCR; in TCRdb, only in-frame clones are kept and a portion is missing. The table lists around 170,000 clones, over 65% of them singletons. Specimen: PBMCs. These receptors all come from a woman aged 50 to 60 in good health and CMV-seropositive.

The CDR3 reads CASSIQRGRQADNSPLHF. The CDR3 DNA reads TGTGCCAGTAGTATACAGAGGGGGAGACAGGCGGATAATTCACCCCTCCACTTT. The chain uses TRBV19 and TRBJ1-6; TRBD1 might be the D (6 bases). The CDR3 is 18 residues long. CDR1 and CDR2 (germline): LNHDA, SQIVND (reference sequence). V was cut by 2 bases and J by 5 bases, with 19 bases left in between.

The chain uses TRBV6-5 and TRBJ2-2; 7 bases are a match to TRBD1. This CDR3 region has 13 residues. Germline values: CDR1 MNHEY, CDR2 SVGAGI. The J segment lost 4 bases and the V segment lost 6 bases, leaving 2 bases of the junction unmatched. Here the CDR3 DNA reads TGTGCCAGCAGCGACAGGGCCACCGGGGAGCTGTTTTTT. This translates into CASSDRATGELFF.

The chain has TRBV29-1 and TRBJ1-3; TRBD1 agrees at 7 bases. The J segment lost 4 bases and the V segment lost 3 bases, leaving 6 bases of the junction unmatched. Germline V CDR1 and CDR2: SQVTM, ANQGSEA. The CDR3 is 14 residues long. CDR3 sequence (DNA): TGCAGCGTTGAGGGGACAGTTGGAGGAAACACCATATATTTT. Its protein product is CSVEGTVGGNTIYF.

J is TRBJ1-5 and V is TRBV28; 10 bases line up with TRBD1. V was pared by 7 bases and J by 2 bases, with 11 bases of the junction left unmatched. CDR1 MDHEN and CDR2 SYDVKM come from the germline V gene. The CDR3 totals 17 residues. DNA of the CDR3: TGTGCCAGCACCGTGTCCGGGACAGGGGTGGGCAATCAGCCCCAGCATTTT. It specifies CASTVSGTGVGNQPQHF.

The V gene is TRBV4-1, the J gene TRBJ1-2; 10 bases agree with TRBD1. J was trimmed by 7 bases and V by 3 bases; bases with no gene match: 11. Germline V gives CDR1 MGHRA, CDR2 YSYEKL. This CDR3 has 16 amino acids. CDR3 residues: CASSQEKPGQGFGYTF. CDR3 bases: TGCGCCAGCAGCCAGGAAAAACCGGGACAGGGGTTTGGCTACACCTTC.

This rearrangement joins TRBV2 to TRBJ1-2; TRBD1 matches 12 bases. V shed 4 bases and J 8 bases; nucleotides not matched to a gene: 2. The CDR3 extends over 13 amino acids. CDR1 and CDR2 (germline): SNHLY, FYNNEI. CDR3 in DNA: TGTGCCAGCAGTGGGGACAGGGGGCGAGGCTACACCTTC. Translation gives CASSGDRGRGYTF.

The rearrangement uses TRBV5-4 and TRBJ2-5, with 9 bases matching TRBD2. The CDR3 is 16 residues long. Germline CDR1 reads SGHNT; CDR2 reads YYREEE (reference sequence). Germline trimming cut 1 base from V and 2 bases from J; bases unmatched to any gene: 6. CDR3 amino acids: CASSLSSRGGQETQYF. CDR3 in DNA: TGTGCCAGCAGCTTGTCCTCGCGGGGGGGGCAAGAGACCCAGTACTTC.

This chain uses TRBV6-5 with TRBJ2-7; D gene unclear. The V and J ends lost 4 bases and 0 bases respectively, with 10 bases between them. CDR3 length equals 14 residues. Germline CDR1 is MNHEY and CDR2 is SVGAGI. CDR3 in DNA: TGTGCCAGCAGTTCTCTGACATACTCCTACGAGCAGTACTTC. As protein: CASSSLTYSYEQYF.

This chain links TRBV7-2 with TRBJ1-5; 7 positions match TRBD1. The trim removed 3 bases at V and 9 bases at J, leaving 2 bases unmatched. Germline assignment: CDR1 SGHTA and CDR2 FQGNSA. The CDR3 sequence is 12 residues long. Written as DNA, the CDR3 is TGTGCCAGCAGCTTCCAGGGGGGGCCCCAGCATTTT. This gives the protein CASSFQGGPQHF. The full variable domain, its missing parts supplied by reference TRBV7-2 and TRBJ1-5, is GAGVSQSPSNKVTEKGKDVELRCDPISGHTALYWYRQSLGQGLEFLIYFQGNSAPDKSGLPSDRFSAERTGGSVSTLTIQRTQQEDSAVYLCASSFQGGPQHFGDGTRLSIL.

This sequence joins TRBV5-1 and TRBJ2-1; 11 bases match TRBD2. V dropped 3 bases and J dropped 6; count of bases not matched to a gene: 8. The CDR3 totals 16 residues. Germline CDR1 and CDR2: SGHRS and YFSETQ. In DNA form, the CDR3 reads TGCGCCAGCAGCTCCGATAGCGGGGGGGCGATCAATGAGCAGTTCTTC. This encodes CASSSDSGGAINEQFF.

The V call is TRBV7-2, the J call TRBJ2-3; D gene uncertain. The germline V and J ends were trimmed by 5 bases and 7 bases, with 7 bases remaining between them. The CDR3 has 11 residues. Per the germline V gene, CDR1 is SGHTA and CDR2 is FQGNSA. This chain's CDR3 is CASSPRYTQYF. CDR3 nucleotide sequence: TGTGCCAGCAGCCCGCGATATACGCAGTATTTT.

The V gene is TRBV5-5, the J gene TRBJ2-2; 9 bases are a match to TRBD1. The CDR3 is made up of 15 amino acids. Trimming removed 4 bases from V and 6 bases from J; junction bases left unmatched: 7. CDR1 is SGHKS, CDR2 YYEKEE, per germline (reference sequence). The CDR3 loop reads CASSRGTGGPGELFF. The CDR3 DNA is TGTGCCAGCAGCAGGGGCACAGGGGGCCCCGGGGAGCTGTTTTTT.

The chain links TRBV10-2 to TRBJ2-5; possible D gene TRBD2, 6 bases. The germline V gene encodes CDR1 WSHSY and CDR2 SAAADI. The CDR3 is 14 amino acids. Trimming pared 5 bases from V and 1 base from J, leaving 11 bases between. In DNA form, the CDR3 reads TGCGCCAGCAGTCCCCGGGACTTCCAAGAGACCCAGTACTTC. Translating gives CASSPRDFQETQYF.

The chain joins TRBV11-2 to TRBJ2-3; weak D call: TRBD1 (6 bases). The germline gives CDR1 SGHAT, CDR2 FQNNGV. Trimming pared 7 bases from V and 5 bases from J, leaving 22 bases between. This CDR3 is 16 amino acids long. In nucleotides, the CDR3 is TGTGCCAGCACCCCGGTGGGGGCTCGGATGGGAGATACGCAGTATTTT. This encodes CASTPVGARMGDTQYF.

CDR3 nucleotides: TGTGCCAGCAGCTTATCGATGACTCTGGGGCATGGCTACACCTTC. Translating gives CASSLSMTLGHGYTF. The chain joins TRBV7-9 to TRBJ1-2; D perhaps matches TRBD1 (5 bases). The CDR3 is 15 amino acids. Germline CDR1 is SEHNR and CDR2 is FQNEAQ (reference sequence). Trimming left V 2 bases short and J 6 bases short, with 16 bases between.

V usage is TRBV10-3 and J usage is TRBJ1-1, with D perhaps TRBD1 (6 bases). V was clipped by 8 bases and J by 1 base, with 11 bases between them. Germline V CDR1 and CDR2: ENHRY, SYGVKD. This CDR3 spans 13 amino acids. The CDR3 DNA is TGTGCCATCGGGGACACCGGGAACACTGAAGCTTTCTTT. Translating it yields CAIGDTGNTEAFF.

The genes are TRBV4-3 and TRBJ2-5; no reliable D call. Germline CDR1 is LGHNA and CDR2 is YSLEER. The CDR3 is 15 residues long. The V and J ends lost 1 base and 5 bases respectively, with 14 bases between them. Here the CDR3 DNA reads TGCGCCAGCAGCCAAGGAGGCGCGGCTGGGGAGACCCAGTACTTC. Encoded protein: CASSQGGAAGETQYF.

The rearrangement uses TRBV5-1 and TRBJ2-5, with D possibly being TRBD2 (7 bases). Germline V lookup: CDR1 SGHRS, CDR2 YFSETQ. V was trimmed by 7 bases and J by 1 base, leaving 17 bases between them. This CDR3 is built from 15 residues. The CDR3 sequence: CASAVMRGGQETQYF. CDR3 nucleotides: TGCGCCAGCGCCGTGATGAGGGGGGGCCAAGAGACCCAGTACTTC.

V is TRBV5-1 and J is TRBJ1-3, with TRBD1 matching over 7 bases. Germline CDR1 reads SGHRS; CDR2 reads YFSETQ. Trimming took 0 bases from V and 0 from J; bases not matched to a gene: 12. The CDR3 covers 19 residues. This CDR3 is CASSLVAPGQPSSGNTIYF. The CDR3 bases are TGCGCCAGCAGCTTGGTGGCCCCGGGACAGCCGAGCTCTGGAAACACCATATATTTT.

This chain joins TRBV5-1 and TRBJ1-1; TRBD1 matches at 9 bases. This CDR3 contains 14 residues. The germline gives CDR1 SGHRS, CDR2 YFSETQ. Trimming at V came to 5 bases and at J to 7 bases, leaving 9 bases not matched to a gene. CDR3 sequence reads: CASRADRGKGEAFF. DNA of the CDR3: TGCGCCAGCAGAGCGGACAGGGGAAAGGGTGAAGCTTTCTTT.

This clone turned up a few times. The chain is built from TRBV7-6 and TRBJ1-6, with TRBD1 matching over 9 bases. This CDR3 has 16 residues. Unmatched junction bases numbered 8, after V lost 5 bases and J lost 6 bases. CDR1 is SGHVS and CDR2 is FNYEAQ in the germline V gene. For the CDR3, the DNA is TGTGCCAGCAGCCAACAGGGGGCGGCTCTTAATTCACCCCTCCACTTT. Protein: CASSQQGAALNSPLHF.

There are a few counts of this clone. CDR3 sequence (DNA): TGTGCCAGCAGCTTAGATCTCAACATTCAGTACTTC. Residues: CASSLDLNIQYF. The V and J genes are TRBV7-2 and TRBJ2-4; no clear D gene. In germline, CDR1 is SGHTA, CDR2 FQGNSA. This CDR3 is built from 12 residues. V was trimmed by 1 base and J by 7 bases, leaving 5 bases between them.

The chain couples TRBV7-2 to TRBJ2-7; 12 positions agree with TRBD2. This CDR3 is 15 amino acids long. V gave up 5 bases and J gave up 6 bases; unmatched junction bases: 8. The germline gives CDR1 SGHTA, CDR2 FQGNSA. The CDR3 bases are TGTGCCAGCAGCCCAACGGCTAGCGGGGGGGTCGAGCAGTACTTC. Translation: CASSPTASGGVEQYF.